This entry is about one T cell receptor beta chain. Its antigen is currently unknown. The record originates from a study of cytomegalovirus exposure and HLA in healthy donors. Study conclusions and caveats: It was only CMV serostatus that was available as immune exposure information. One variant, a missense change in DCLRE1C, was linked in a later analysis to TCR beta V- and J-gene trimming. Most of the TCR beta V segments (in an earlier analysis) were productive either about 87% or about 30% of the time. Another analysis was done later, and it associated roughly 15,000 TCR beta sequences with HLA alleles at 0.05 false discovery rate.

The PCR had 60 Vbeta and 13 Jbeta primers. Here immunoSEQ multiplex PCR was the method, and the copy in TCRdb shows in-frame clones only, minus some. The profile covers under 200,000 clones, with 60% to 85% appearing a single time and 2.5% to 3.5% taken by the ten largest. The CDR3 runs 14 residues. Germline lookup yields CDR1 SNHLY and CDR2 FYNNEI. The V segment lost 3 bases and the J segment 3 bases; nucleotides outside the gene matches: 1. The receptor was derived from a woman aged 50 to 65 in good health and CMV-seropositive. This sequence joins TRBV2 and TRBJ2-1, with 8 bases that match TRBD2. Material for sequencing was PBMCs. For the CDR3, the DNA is TGTGCCAGCAGTGACAGCGGGAGCTACAATGAGCAGTTCTTC. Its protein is CASSDSGSYNEQFF.